The clone carrying this T cell receptor (beta chain) was detected once. The data derive from a study of blood T cell repertoires in COVID-19. Study background: Donors in the United States, Italy and Spain gave samples during acute or convalescent COVID-19. The cDNA or gDNA used as material had been derived from T cells, B-cell-depleted T cells, or PBMCs.

Authors' data handling: Scientists estimated how many nucleated cells there were by amplifying reference gene primers. Method: immunoSEQ multiplex PCR; TCRdb's copy keeps in-frame clones and lacks some. Clone size and V and J calls were adopted from that table, with D and trimming inferred from the DNA. The data contain 56,000 or so clones, around 90% of them singletons. The length of the CDR3 is 15 residues. The V gene's germline CDR1 is SGHRS and CDR2 YFSETQ. V gave up 0 bases and J gave up 4 bases, with 14 bases separating them. The sequenced material came from peripheral blood. The chain joins TRBV5-1 to TRBJ2-7, with a tentative D call TRBD1 (6 bases). This sequence was found in a woman at least 80 years old with active COVID-19. The CDR3 loop reads CASSLAPGDTYEQYF. As DNA, the CDR3 is TGCGCCAGCAGCTTGGCGCCAGGGGACACATACGAGCAGTACTTC. The complete variable domain, with remaining parts taken from reference TRBV5-1 and TRBJ2-7, reads KAGVTQTPRYLIKTRGQQVTLSCSPISGHRSVSWYQQTPGQGLQFLFEYFSETQRNKGNFPGRFSGRQFSNSRSEMNVSTLELGDSALYLCASSLAPGDTYEQYFGPGTRLTVT.